Below are 27 T cell receptor beta chains sequenced from a single sample in a study of OX40 agonist ivuxolimab in advanced cancers. The assay was immunoSEQ multiplex PCR, and TCRdb's table has in-frame clones only and misses some. Among about 69,000 clones listed, 85% to 90% were seen once. The material was CD4+ or CD8+ T cells sorted from blood, obtained in a trial of the OX40 agonist ivuxolimab. The receptor source for this set is an adult with an advanced solid tumor such as melanoma, head and neck, liver or kidney cancer.

The V and J genes are TRBV28 and TRBJ2-5, with D possibly being TRBD2 (6 bases). Germline CDR1 MDHEN, CDR2 SYDVKM. V lost 7 bases and J 4 bases, leaving 22 bases between the germline ends. The CDR3 has 16 amino acids. CDR3 DNA: TGTGCCAGCACCTTGGGGAGGCTTTCATACTCAGAGACCCAGTACTTC. It specifies CASTLGRLSYSETQYF. Based on the CDR3 plus reference TRBV28 and TRBJ2-5, the full variable domain is DVKVTQSSRYLVKRTGEKVFLECVQDMDHENMFWYRQDPGLGLRLIYFSYDVKMKEKGDIPEGYSVSREKKERFSLILESASTNQTSMYLCASTLGRLSYSETQYFGPGTRLLVL.

The rearrangement joins TRBV28 to TRBJ2-1; TRBD1 matches 8 bases. V was pared by 3 bases and J by 12 bases, with 4 bases of the junction left unmatched. This CDR3 comprises 12 residues. The germline V gene has CDR1 MDHEN and CDR2 SYDVKM. CDR3 in amino acids: CASSFPDRGQFF. The DNA of the CDR3 is TGTGCCAGCAGTTTTCCCGACAGGGGGCAGTTCTTC.

The V and J genes are TRBV4-2 and TRBJ1-6; possible D gene TRBD1, 5 bases. Trimming left V 0 bases short and J 7 bases short, with 19 bases between. The CDR3 is made up of 18 amino acids. Germline assignment: CDR1 LGHNA and CDR2 YNFKEQ. CDR3 DNA sequence: TGTGCCAGCAGCCAAGACGTTTTTCAGGGAGTCGAGAATTCACCCCTCCACTTT. Its translation is CASSQDVFQGVENSPLHF.

The chain couples TRBV29-1 to TRBJ1-2, with a possible D match to TRBD1 (5 bases). CDR3 length equals 12 residues. In germline, CDR1 is SQVTM, CDR2 ANQGSEA. The V end lost 6 bases, the J end lost 12 bases, and 20 bases lay between the germline ends. This CDR3 reads CSVVFRDVLNTF. The CDR3 DNA sequence: TGCAGCGTAGTCTTCCGGGACGTACTAAACACCTTC.

The J gene is TRBJ1-1, the V gene TRBV19; D perhaps matches TRBD1 (6 bases). The CDR3 is made up of 14 amino acids. CDR1 is LNHDA and CDR2 is SQIVND in the germline V gene (reference sequence). V dropped 4 bases and J dropped 0 bases, with 9 bases sitting between them. CDR3 DNA: TGTGCCAGTAGTAAGGGACATATGAACACTGAAGCTTTCTTT. It translates to CASSKGHMNTEAFF.

This chain links TRBV27 with TRBJ2-1; a weak D match, TRBD2 (5 bases). Germline CDR1 MNHEY, CDR2 SMNVEV (reference sequence). Trimming cost V 2 bases and J 9 bases, with 8 bases left between them. The CDR3 is 12 residues long. This chain's CDR3 is CASSLLGSEQFF. The CDR3 nucleotides are TGTGCCAGCAGTTTACTTGGGAGTGAGCAGTTCTTC.

The rearrangement uses TRBV7-3 and TRBJ1-1; D gene ambiguous. V was pared by 5 bases and J by 0 bases, with 13 bases between. This CDR3 is built from 15 residues. Looked up from germline, CDR1 is SGHTA and CDR2 is FQGTGA. The CDR3 is CASSPPGGMNTEAFF. The CDR3 coding sequence is TGTGCCAGCAGCCCGCCGGGAGGGATGAACACTGAAGCTTTCTTT.

As DNA, the CDR3 is TGCGCCAGCAGCCAAGTCGGCCGGGCCGAGCAGTACTTC. This translates into CASSQVGRAEQYF. The chain combines TRBV4-1 with TRBJ2-7; D ambiguous. Trimming pared 1 base from V and 6 bases from J, leaving 10 bases between. The CDR3 covers 13 residues. In germline, CDR1 is MGHRA, CDR2 YSYEKL.

The CDR3 nucleotides read TGTGCCAGTAGTATCGGCAGGGCCCTCTACAATGAGCAGTTCTTC. Amino acid sequence: CASSIGRALYNEQFF. The V and J genes are TRBV19 and TRBJ2-1, with D perhaps TRBD1 (5 bases). CDR3 length: 15 residues. V lost 3 bases and J lost 3, with 12 bases in between. Germline V gene sequence: CDR1 LNHDA, CDR2 SQIVND (reference sequence).

The gene calls are TRBV19 and TRBJ1-5; TRBD1 matches 7 bases. The J segment lost 6 bases and the V segment lost 7 bases, leaving 3 bases of the junction unmatched. CDR1 is LNHDA and CDR2 is SQIVND in the germline V gene (reference sequence). The CDR3 extends over 12 amino acids. CDR3 in amino acids: CASKTGSQPQHF. In DNA, the CDR3 is TGTGCCAGTAAGACAGGGAGTCAGCCCCAGCATTTT.

This chain links TRBV27 with TRBJ1-5; maybe TRBD1 (6 bases). Per germline, CDR1 MNHEY and CDR2 SMNVEV (reference sequence). The CDR3 extends over 16 amino acids. Trimming pared 0 bases from V and 4 bases from J, leaving 13 bases between. CDR3 loop: CASSLSAGAINQPQHF. The CDR3 DNA is TGTGCCAGCAGTTTATCGGCAGGGGCCATTAATCAGCCCCAGCATTTT.

J is TRBJ2-1 and V is TRBV4-1; D uncertain. Germline CDR1 reads MGHRA; CDR2 reads YSYEKL. The CDR3 sequence is 13 residues long. V lost 3 bases, J lost 8 bases, and 11 bases lay in between. CDR3 region: CASSHNFVDEQFF. The CDR3, as DNA: TGCGCCAGCAGCCATAATTTCGTCGATGAGCAGTTCTTC.

V gene TRBV5-6 combines with J gene TRBJ1-1; D perhaps matches TRBD1 (5 bases). CDR3 length: 14 residues. Trimming pared 2 bases from V and 3 bases from J, leaving 11 bases between. The germline V gene has CDR1 SGHDT and CDR2 YYEEEE. The CDR3, as DNA: TGTGCCAGCAGCTTTTGGGGCTTGGACACTGAAGCTTTCTTT. Protein: CASSFWGLDTEAFF.

The chain uses TRBV14 and TRBJ2-3; D unresolved. Germline CDR1 SGHDN, CDR2 FVKESK. Trimming took off 1 base at V and 0 bases at J, with 11 bases between the two ends. The CDR3 covers 16 residues. CDR3 DNA sequence: TGTGCCAGCAGCCAAGGCACTACCCCTAGCACAGATACGCAGTATTTT. Translating gives CASSQGTTPSTDTQYF.

The chain carries TRBV5-1 and TRBJ1-2; no clear D gene. The CDR3 extends over 17 amino acids. Trimming cost V 0 bases and J 2 bases, with 17 bases left between them. Germline loops: CDR1 SGHRS, CDR2 YFSETQ. The CDR3 spells CASSLAEGTTPNYGYTF. Here the CDR3 DNA reads TGCGCCAGCAGCTTGGCGGAGGGTACTACTCCCAACTATGGCTACACCTTC.

The V gene is TRBV30, the J gene TRBJ2-7; TRBD1 might be the D (5 bases). The germline gives CDR1 GTSNPN, CDR2 SVGIG (reference sequence). The CDR3 runs 14 residues. Trimming left V 2 bases short and J 2 bases short, with 13 bases between. The CDR3 region has the DNA TGTGCCTGGAGTCCTTCGGCAGGGACCTACGAGCAGTACTTC. Amino acid sequence: CAWSPSAGTYEQYF.

This chain joins TRBV7-3 and TRBJ2-1; TRBD1 matches 8 bases. The germline V gene encodes CDR1 SGHTA and CDR2 FQGTGA. V lost 4 bases, J lost 10 bases, and 6 bases stayed unmatched. The CDR3 has 13 amino acids. The DNA for the CDR3 is TGTGCCAGCAGCTCGACAGGGGCTCGAGAGCAGTTCTTC. Translated, it gives CASSSTGAREQFF.

The chain has TRBV29-1 and TRBJ2-1, with D possibly matching TRBD1 (6 bases). The CDR3 length is 15 residues. CDR1 is SQVTM, CDR2 ANQGSEA, per germline. CDR3 in amino acids: CSSYPAGENYNEQFF. DNA of the CDR3: TGCAGTTCGTACCCGGCAGGGGAGAACTACAATGAGCAGTTCTTC.

This chain joins TRBV27 and TRBJ1-1; TRBD1 might be the D (5 bases). This CDR3 is built from 17 residues. Trimming took 7 bases from V and 0 from J, leaving 21 bases between them. Looked up from germline, CDR1 is MNHEY and CDR2 is SMNVEV (reference sequence). The DNA for the CDR3 is TGTGCCAGCATACGACAGAATCCACAAAGCGTGAACACTGAAGCTTTCTTT. The encoded protein is CASIRQNPQSVNTEAFF.

The chain uses TRBV29-1 and TRBJ2-5, with D possibly being TRBD1 (6 bases). The CDR3 spans 12 residues. Germline V gives CDR1 SQVTM, CDR2 ANQGSEA. The germline V and J ends were trimmed by 6 bases and 3 bases, with 11 bases remaining between them. The CDR3 DNA is TGCAGCGTAGATCGGACAGAAGAGACCCAGTACTTC. As protein: CSVDRTEETQYF.

This chain connects TRBV2 to TRBJ1-1; 7 bases map to TRBD1. Germline V CDR1 and CDR2: SNHLY, FYNNEI. This CDR3 is built from 13 residues. The V gene end was trimmed by 5 bases and the J gene end by 3 bases; junction bases not matched to a gene: 3. The CDR3 sequence: CASSLDRYTEAFF. The DNA of the CDR3 is TGTGCCAGCAGTCTGGACAGGTACACTGAAGCTTTCTTT.

The V call is TRBV6-4, the J call TRBJ2-1; 8 nucleotides align to TRBD2. From germline, CDR1 is MRHNA and CDR2 SNTAGT. The CDR3 runs 16 residues. J gave up 0 bases and V 5 bases, and 6 bases lay outside the gene matches. CDR3 sequence reads: CASSQLAGSSYNEQFF. The CDR3 DNA reads as TGTGCCAGCAGTCAGTTAGCGGGGAGCTCCTACAATGAGCAGTTCTTC.

The chain uses TRBV7-2 and TRBJ2-7, with 9 bases identical to TRBD2. CDR3 length: 16 amino acids. Germline-derived CDR1 and CDR2 are SGHTA and FQGNSA. The ends lost 5 bases at V and 0 bases at J; junction bases unmatched: 8. This chain's CDR3 is CASSIASGVSSYEQYF. CDR3 sequence (DNA): TGTGCCAGCAGCATTGCTAGCGGGGTCAGCTCCTACGAGCAGTACTTC.

CDR3 sequence (DNA): TGTGCCAGCAGCGTAGGGAGCGGGGGCTACAATGAGCAGTTCTTC. Residues: CASSVGSGGYNEQFF. The chain is built from TRBV9 and TRBJ2-1; 8 nucleotides line up with TRBD2. With 0 bases clipped from V and 3 bases from J, the junction kept 2 bases outside the gene matches. CDR1 and CDR2 from the germline V gene are SGDLS and YYNGEE. This CDR3 spans 15 amino acids. Full variable domain (rest looked up from reference TRBV9 and TRBJ2-1): DSGVTQTPKHLITATGQRVTLRCSPRSGDLSVYWYQQSLDQGLQFLIQYYNGEERAKGNILERFSAQQFPDLHSELNLSSLELGDSALYFCASSVGSGGYNEQFFGPGTRLTVL.

The gene calls are TRBV4-3 and TRBJ2-1; no clear D gene. The CDR3 has 17 residues. V was cut by 0 bases and J by 7 bases, with 19 bases left in between. Per germline, CDR1 LGHNA and CDR2 YSLEER. CDR3 sequence reads: CASSQEAFSSGGNEQFF. DNA for the CDR3: TGCGCCAGCAGCCAAGAGGCTTTTAGCTCTGGTGGGAATGAGCAGTTCTTC.

This clone came up a few times. This chain uses TRBV2 with TRBJ1-1; D not resolved. Germline assignment: CDR1 SNHLY and CDR2 FYNNEI. The CDR3 covers 11 residues. Trimming stripped 4 bases from V and 5 bases from J, with 5 bases between. The CDR3 spells CASSVGTEAFF. As DNA, the CDR3 is TGTGCCAGCAGTGTAGGAACTGAAGCTTTCTTT.

In its sample, this clone was seen a few times. The rearrangement links TRBV19 to TRBJ1-1, with TRBD1 matching over 9 bases. The CDR3 loop spans 14 amino acids. Germline V gene data show CDR1 as LNHDA and CDR2 as SQIVND (reference sequence). Germline trimming cut 5 bases from V and 1 base from J; bases unmatched to any gene: 2. CDR3 DNA: TGTGCCAGTAGTGCGGGACAGGGGAACACTGAAGCTTTCTTT. This translates into CASSAGQGNTEAFF.